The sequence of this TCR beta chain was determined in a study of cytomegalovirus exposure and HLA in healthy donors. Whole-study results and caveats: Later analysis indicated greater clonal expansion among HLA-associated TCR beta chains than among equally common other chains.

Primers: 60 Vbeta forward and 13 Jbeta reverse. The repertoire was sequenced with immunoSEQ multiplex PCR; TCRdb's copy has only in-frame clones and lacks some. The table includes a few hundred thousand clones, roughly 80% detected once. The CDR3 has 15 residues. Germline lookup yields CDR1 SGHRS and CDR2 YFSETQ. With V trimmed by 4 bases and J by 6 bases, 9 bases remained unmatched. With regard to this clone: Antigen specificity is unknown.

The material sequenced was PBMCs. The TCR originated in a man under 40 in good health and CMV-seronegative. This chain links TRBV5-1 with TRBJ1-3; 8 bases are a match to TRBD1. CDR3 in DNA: TGCGCCAGCAGCGTTCGGACAGGGCGCGAAAACACCATATATTTT. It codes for CASSVRTGRENTIYF.